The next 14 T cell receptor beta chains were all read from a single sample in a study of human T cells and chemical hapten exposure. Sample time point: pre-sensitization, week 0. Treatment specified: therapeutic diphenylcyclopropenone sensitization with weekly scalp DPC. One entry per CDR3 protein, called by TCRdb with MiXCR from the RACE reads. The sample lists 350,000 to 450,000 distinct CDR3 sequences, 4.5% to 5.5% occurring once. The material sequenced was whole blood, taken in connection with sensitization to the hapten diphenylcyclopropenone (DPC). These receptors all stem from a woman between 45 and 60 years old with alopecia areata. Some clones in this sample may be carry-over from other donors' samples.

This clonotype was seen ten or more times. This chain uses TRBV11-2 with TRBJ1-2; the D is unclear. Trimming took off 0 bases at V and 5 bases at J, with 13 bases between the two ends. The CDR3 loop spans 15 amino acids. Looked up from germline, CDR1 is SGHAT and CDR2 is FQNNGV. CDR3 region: CASSLDAPAPYGYTF. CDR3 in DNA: TGTGCCAGCAGCTTAGATGCCCCCGCCCCTTATGGCTACACCTTC.

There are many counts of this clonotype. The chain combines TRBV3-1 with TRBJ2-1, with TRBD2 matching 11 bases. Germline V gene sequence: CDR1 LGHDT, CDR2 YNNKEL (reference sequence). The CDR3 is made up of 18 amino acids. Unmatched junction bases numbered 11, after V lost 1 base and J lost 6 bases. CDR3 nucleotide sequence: TGTGCCAGCAGCCAAGTGTTAGCGGGAGGGCCAACCCTCAATGAGCAGTTCTTC. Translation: CASSQVLAGGPTLNEQFF.

The CDR3 protein is CASSYSLHQGGTEAFF. The CDR3 DNA follows: TGTGCCAGCAGTTACTCTCTCCATCAGGGCGGAACTGAAGCTTTCTTT. The chain employs TRBV6-2 or TRBV6-3 and TRBJ1-1, with TRBD1 as a possible D gene (5 bases). Germline assignment: CDR1 MNHEY and CDR2 SVGEGT. This CDR3 spans 16 amino acids. The V end was cut by 0 bases, the J end by 5 bases, with 16 bases between.

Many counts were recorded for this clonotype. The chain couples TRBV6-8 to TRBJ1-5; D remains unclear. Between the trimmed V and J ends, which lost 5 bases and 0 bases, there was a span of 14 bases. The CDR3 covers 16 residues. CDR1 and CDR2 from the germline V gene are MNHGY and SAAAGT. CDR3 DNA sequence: TGTGCCAGCAGTCGCCGGGCCGATTATAGCAATCAGCCCCAGCATTTT. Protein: CASSRRADYSNQPQHF.

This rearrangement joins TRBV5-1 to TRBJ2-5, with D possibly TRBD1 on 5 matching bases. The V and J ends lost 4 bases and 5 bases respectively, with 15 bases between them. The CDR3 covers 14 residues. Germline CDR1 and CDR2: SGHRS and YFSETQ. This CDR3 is CASSPQGTAETQYF. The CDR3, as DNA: TGCGCCAGCAGCCCTCAGGGCACAGCGGAGACCCAGTACTTC.

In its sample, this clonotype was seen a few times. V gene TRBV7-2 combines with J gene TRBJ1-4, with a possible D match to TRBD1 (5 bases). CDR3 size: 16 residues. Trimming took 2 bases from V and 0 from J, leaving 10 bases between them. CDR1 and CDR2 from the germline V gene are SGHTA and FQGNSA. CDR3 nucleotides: TGTGCCAGCAGCTTATTGAGGGGTGCAACTAATGAAAAACTGTTTTTT. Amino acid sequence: CASSLLRGATNEKLFF. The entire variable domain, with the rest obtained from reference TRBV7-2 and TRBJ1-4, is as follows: GAGVSQSPSNKVTEKGKDVELRCDPISGHTALYWYRQSLGQGLEFLIYFQGNSAPDKSGLPSDRFSAERTGGSVSTLTIQRTQQEDSAVYLCASSLLRGATNEKLFFGSGTQLSVL.

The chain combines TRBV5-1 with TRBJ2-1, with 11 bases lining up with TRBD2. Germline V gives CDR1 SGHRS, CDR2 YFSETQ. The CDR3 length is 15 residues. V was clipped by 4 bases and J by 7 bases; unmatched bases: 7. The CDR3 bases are TGCGCCAGCAGCAATAGCGGGGGGGCCCGAAATGAGCAGTTCTTC. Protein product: CASSNSGGARNEQFF.

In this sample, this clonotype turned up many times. CDR3: CATKTPYEQYF. The DNA for the CDR3 is TGTGCCACCAAGACACCCTACGAGCAGTACTTC. The V and J genes are TRBV28 and TRBJ2-7; D remains ambiguous. Germline V lookup: CDR1 MDHEN, CDR2 SYDVKM. V shed 10 bases and J shed 2 bases, with 9 bases lying between them. The CDR3 extends over 11 amino acids.

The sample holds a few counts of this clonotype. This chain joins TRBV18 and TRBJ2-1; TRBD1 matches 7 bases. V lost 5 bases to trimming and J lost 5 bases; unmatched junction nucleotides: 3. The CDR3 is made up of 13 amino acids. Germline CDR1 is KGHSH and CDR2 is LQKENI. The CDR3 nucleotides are TGTGCCAGCTCATCTGGGACAGACAATGAGCAGTTCTTC. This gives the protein CASSSGTDNEQFF.

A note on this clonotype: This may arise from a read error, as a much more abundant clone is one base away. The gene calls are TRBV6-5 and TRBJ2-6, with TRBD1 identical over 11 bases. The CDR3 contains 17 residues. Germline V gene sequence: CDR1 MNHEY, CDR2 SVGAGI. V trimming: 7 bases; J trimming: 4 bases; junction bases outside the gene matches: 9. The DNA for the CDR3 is TGTGCCAGCAAAACCGGGACAGGGGGTGTCGGGGCCAACGTCCTGACTTTC. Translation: CASKTGTGGVGANVLTF.

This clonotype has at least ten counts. In DNA, the CDR3 is TGTGCCAGCAGCTCAAGAGCAGGGGCCGATACGCAGTATTTT. This codes for CASSSRAGADTQYF. The chain recombines TRBV7-2 with TRBJ2-3, with D possibly being TRBD1 (6 bases). Germline loops: CDR1 SGHTA, CDR2 FQGNSA. The CDR3 totals 14 residues. The V and J ends lost 4 bases and 6 bases respectively, with 14 bases between them.

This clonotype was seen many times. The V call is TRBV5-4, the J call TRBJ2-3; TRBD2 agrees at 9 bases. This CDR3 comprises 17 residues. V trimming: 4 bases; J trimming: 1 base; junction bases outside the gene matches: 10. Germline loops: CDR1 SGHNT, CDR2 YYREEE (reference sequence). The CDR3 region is CASSPHPRLAGTDTQYF. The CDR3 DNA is TGTGCCAGCAGCCCACATCCGAGACTAGCGGGCACAGATACGCAGTATTTT.

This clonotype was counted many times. The CDR3 bases are TGTGCCATCAGTGGTCCCGGTTGGACTGAAGCTTTCTTT. It translates to CAISGPGWTEAFF. The chain joins TRBV10-3 to TRBJ1-1; D is uncertain. The CDR3 runs to 13 residues. Trimming removed 4 bases at V and 5 bases at J, with 11 bases between. Germline CDR1 ENHRY, CDR2 SYGVKD.

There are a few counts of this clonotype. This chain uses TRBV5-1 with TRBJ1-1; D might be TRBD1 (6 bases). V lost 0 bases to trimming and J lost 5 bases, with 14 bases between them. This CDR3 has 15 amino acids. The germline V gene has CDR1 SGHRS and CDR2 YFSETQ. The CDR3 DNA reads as TGCGCCAGCAGCTTGGATGGGGGGGCGCGGACTGAAGCTTTCTTT. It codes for CASSLDGGARTEAFF.